Given below is one T cell receptor beta chain in context. This sample is drawn from a study of blood T cell repertoires in COVID-19. Trimming took off 3 bases at V and 7 bases at J, with 16 bases between the two ends. Looked up from germline, CDR1 is LNHNV and CDR2 is YYDKDF (reference sequence). The CDR3 loop spans 16 amino acids. Sequencing used immunoSEQ multiplex PCR; TCRdb keeps in-frame clones, though not all of them. Found here are a few hundred thousand clones, around 90% of them singletons; the top ten hold approximately 7.2%. The sequencing input was peripheral blood. This sequence was found in a woman between 70 and 85 years old with active or convalescent COVID-19. This sequence joins TRBV15 and TRBJ1-6, with D possibly TRBD1 on 6 matching bases. This CDR3 reads CATSRAQGLANSPLHF. In DNA form, the CDR3 reads TGTGCCACCAGCAGGGCACAGGGTTTAGCGAATTCACCCCTCCACTTT.